Listed below are T cell receptor beta chains from one sample, sequenced in a study of early T cells in non-severe SARS-CoV-2 infection. TCRdb re-called the 5' RACE reads with MiXCR, one entry per CDR3 protein. The table includes around 79,000 distinct CDR3 sequences, roughly 12% detected once. The input for sequencing was whole blood, taken at baseline. These receptors all stem from an adult who was a healthcare worker with PCR-confirmed SARS-CoV-2 infection or an uninfected control (not recorded which). Both conserved end residues are part of each CDR3. The D gene is left open where the match is weak. Size is stated for part of the rows, as once, few or many counts, or as a class when the clone is expanded.

d_call	cdr3_length	v_call	clone_size	j_call	cdr3_nt	cdr3_aa
TRBD2	14	TRBV28	NA	TRBJ2-7	TGTGCCAGCAGGGACCGGGGGGGGCGAACCGAGCAGTACTTC	CASRDRGGRTEQYF
NA	14	TRBV6-6	few	TRBJ2-7	TGTGCCAGCAGTTACGGGGGAGTCGGCAACGAGCAGTACTTC	CASSYGGVGNEQYF
TRBD1	12	TRBV29-1	many	TRBJ1-5	TGCAGCGCTGGACAGGAAAATCAGCCCCAGCATTTT	CSAGQENQPQHF
TRBD1	14	TRBV7-9	NA	TRBJ1-5	TGTGCCAGCAGCTACGGGACAGAGGGGCAGCCCCAGCATTTT	CASSYGTEGQPQHF
NA	13	TRBV20-1	NA	TRBJ2-1	TGCAGTGCTTGGGGGAGCTCCTACAATGAGCAGTTCTTC	CSAWGSSYNEQFF
NA	14	TRBV3-1	NA	TRBJ2-5	TGTGCCAGCAGCCAATACAGCGGGCGGGTGACCCAGTACTTC	CASSQYSGRVTQYF
TRBD1	13	TRBV20-1	few	TRBJ1-2	TGCAGCGCCACAGGGGCTCAGGAGTATGGCTACACCTTC	CSATGAQEYGYTF
NA	15	TRBV6-1	few	TRBJ2-2	TGTGCCAGCAGTCGTAGGGGGGAGAACACCGGGGAGCTGTTTTTT	CASSRRGENTGELFF
NA	14	TRBV18	many	TRBJ2-3	TGTGCCAGCTCACCAGACGGTAGCACAGATACGCAGTATTTT	CASSPDGSTDTQYF
TRBD2	18	TRBV20-1	NA	TRBJ2-5	TGCAGTGCTAGAAGGACTAGCGGGGGGTCGAACCCTGGGAGGGCCCAGTACTTC	CSARRTSGGSNPGRAQYF
TRBD1	15	TRBV5-1	many	TRBJ1-1	TGCGCCAGCAGCTCAGGGGGCGGAGAGAACACTGAAGCTTTCTTT	CASSSGGGENTEAFF
NA	13	TRBV7-2	few	TRBJ2-1	TGTGCCAGCAGCTTTAAGGGGAACAATGAGCAGTTCTTC	CASSFKGNNEQFF
NA	15	TRBV7-2	NA	TRBJ1-2	TGTGCCAGCAGCCGCGGGACTCCCGGAGACTATGGCTACACCTTC	CASSRGTPGDYGYTF
NA	17	TRBV11-2	NA	TRBJ2-2	TGTGCCAGCAGCTTAGGGGGCAGGGGACGCTGGACCGGGGAGCTGCTTTTT	CASSLGGRGRWTGELLF
NA	11	TRBV19	NA	TRBJ2-3	TGTGCCAGTAGTTATGTGGATACGCAGTATTTT	CASSYVDTQYF
NA	11	TRBV12-3/TRBV12-4	NA	TRBJ1-1	TGTGCCAGCAGTTTAGGAGGGATAGCTTTCTTT	CASSLGGIAFF
NA	14	TRBV18	NA	TRBJ1-5	TGTGCCAGCTCACTGACAGGATTCAATCAGCCCCAGCATTTT	CASSLTGFNQPQHF
NA	17	TRBV7-2	NA	TRBJ1-2	TGTGCCAGCAGCTTAGTGCGTGGGATGGGTGCTAACTATGGCTACACCTTC	CASSLVRGMGANYGYTF
NA	15	TRBV5-1	many	TRBJ2-3	TGCGCCAGCAGCTTGGCGGGGGGCCTCACAGATACGCAGTATTTT	CASSLAGGLTDTQYF
TRBD2	19	TRBV4-2	many	TRBJ2-3	TGTGCCAGCAGCCAAGGTAGCGGGGGAGCGACGTCTAGCACAGATACGCAGTATTTT	CASSQGSGGATSSTDTQYF
NA	14	TRBV3-1	few	TRBJ1-4	TGTGCCAGCAGCCAGGGGATGACGAATGAAAAACTGTTTTTT	CASSQGMTNEKLFF
NA	13	TRBV7-3	NA	TRBJ2-3	TGTGCCAGCAGCACTTACGGAATAGATACGCAGTATTTT	CASSTYGIDTQYF
NA	14	TRBV10-3	NA	TRBJ2-2	TGTGCCATCAGTGACAGGGAGAACACCGGGGAGCTGTTTTTT	CAISDRENTGELFF
NA	14	TRBV7-3	many	TRBJ2-1	TGTGCCAGCAGCTTATACCCACCTAATCGTGAGCAGTTCTTC	CASSLYPPNREQFF
NA	14	TRBV7-3	many	TRBJ2-2	TGTGCCAGCAGCTCGGGAGTTGAGACCGGGGAGCTGTTTTTT	CASSSGVETGELFF
NA	15	TRBV4-2	NA	TRBJ2-7	TGTGCCAGCAGCCAATTTCTGGGGACGGGGTACGAGCAGTACTTC	CASSQFLGTGYEQYF
TRBD2	14	TRBV9	many	TRBJ2-7	TGTGCCAGCAGCCGGCGGGGGGATTCCTACGAGCAGTACTTC	CASSRRGDSYEQYF
NA	17	TRBV6-2/TRBV6-3	few	TRBJ1-2	TGTGCCAGCACCAACGGAGGGGCAGGGCTTCTCTTCTATGGCTACACCTTC	CASTNGGAGLLFYGYTF
TRBD2	16	TRBV7-2	many	TRBJ2-7	TGTGCCAGCAGCTTAGATTCTGCGGGGGTTCCCTACGAGCAGTACTTC	CASSLDSAGVPYEQYF
TRBD1	17	TRBV28	few	TRBJ2-1	TGTGCCAGCAGTTCCTCCCCCGGGACAGGGGGTTTCGATGAGCAGTTCTTC	CASSSSPGTGGFDEQFF
TRBD2	16	TRBV5-1	NA	TRBJ2-7	TGCGCCAGCAGCTTGGGTCTAGCGGGGGGAACCTACGAGCAGTACTTC	CASSLGLAGGTYEQYF
NA	12	TRBV12-3/TRBV12-4	NA	TRBJ1-2	TGTGCCAGCAGTCCCCTCCGCTATGGCTACACCTTC	CASSPLRYGYTF
NA	15	TRBV20-1	NA	TRBJ1-5	TGCAGTGCTAGAGCGGGAGCGGGAGTGAATCAGCCCCAGCATTTT	CSARAGAGVNQPQHF
NA	13	TRBV6-1	NA	TRBJ1-3	TGTGCCAGCAGTGCCTTAGCTGGAAACACCATATATTTT	CASSALAGNTIYF
TRBD2	16	TRBV6-2/TRBV6-3	many	TRBJ2-1	TGTGCCAGCAGTTACCGAGGACTAGCGGGGAGCAATGAGCAGTTCTTC	CASSYRGLAGSNEQFF
NA	14	TRBV21-1	NA	TRBJ2-7	TGTGCCAGCAGACCGGGGGGCAGACACTACGAGCAGTACTTC	CASRPGGRHYEQYF
TRBD2	18	TRBV19	few	TRBJ2-1	TGTGCCAGTAGTATCGGCGGGGGGGCCTCGAGCTCCTACAATGAGCAGTTCTTC	CASSIGGGASSSYNEQFF
TRBD1	12	TRBV30	NA	TRBJ1-1	TGTGCCTGGGGTCCAGGGGGGACTGAAGCTTTCTTT	CAWGPGGTEAFF
TRBD1	14	TRBV7-2	many	TRBJ1-4	TGTGCCAGCAGCACCGGGACAGGAAGTGAAAAACTGTTTTTT	CASSTGTGSEKLFF
NA	14	TRBV28	few	TRBJ1-6	TGTGCCAGCAGAAAGACAGGCTATAATTCACCCCTCCACTTT	CASRKTGYNSPLHF
TRBD2	12	TRBV28	NA	TRBJ2-7	TGTGCCAGCGGATCTAGCGGGGCCGAGCAGTACTTC	CASGSSGAEQYF
NA	14	TRBV29-1	few	TRBJ2-1	TGCAGCGTACTCGAAGTCAAACCCCTCAATGAGCAGTTCTTC	CSVLEVKPLNEQFF
NA	15	TRBV27	many	TRBJ1-5	TGTGCCAGCAGCGCGGGAGCGATTAGCAATCAGCCCCAGCATTTT	CASSAGAISNQPQHF
NA	11	TRBV7-9	few	TRBJ1-4	TGTGCCAGCAGCTTCAGTGAAAAACTGTTTTTT	CASSFSEKLFF
TRBD1	12	TRBV28	NA	TRBJ1-6	TGTGCCAGCGTACAGGGGGCTTCACCCCTCCACTTT	CASVQGASPLHF
NA	13	TRBV25-1	many	TRBJ1-1	TGTGCCAGCAGTAAAGGATTGAACACTGAAGCTTTCTTT	CASSKGLNTEAFF
TRBD1	14	TRBV5-4	NA	TRBJ2-5	TGTGCCAGCAGCTTGAGGACAGGGACAGAGACCCAGTACTTC	CASSLRTGTETQYF
NA	14	TRBV30	few	TRBJ2-7	TGTGCCTGGAGTGTTTGGAGCGGAGCCTACGAGCAGTACTTC	CAWSVWSGAYEQYF
NA	13	TRBV30	many	TRBJ1-2	TGTGCCTGGAGAGGGTCGGTTGGGGATGGCTACACCTTC	CAWRGSVGDGYTF
NA	15	TRBV28	NA	TRBJ1-5	TGTGCCAGCAGTCCCCTTTCAGGGATCAATCAGCCCCAGCATTTT	CASSPLSGINQPQHF
TRBD2	15	TRBV7-6	many	TRBJ2-1	TGTGCCAGCAGTCGTGGACTAGCGGGGGGGCCTGAGCAGTTCTTC	CASSRGLAGGPEQFF
NA	14	TRBV7-3	NA	TRBJ2-3	TGTGCCAGCAGCTCCCTCCCGTACACAGATACGCAGTATTTT	CASSSLPYTDTQYF
NA	13	TRBV7-2	few	TRBJ1-1	TGTGCCAGCAGCCGACAGAGAAACACTGAAGCTTTCTTT	CASSRQRNTEAFF
NA	14	TRBV7-6	NA	TRBJ1-6	TGTGCCAGCAGCTTGTGGGCACTATCTTCACCCCTCCACTTT	CASSLWALSSPLHF
TRBD2	16	TRBV7-2	few	TRBJ2-2	TGTGCCAGCAGCTTAGCGTTCAGCGGGGGCACCGGGGAGCTGTTTTTT	CASSLAFSGGTGELFF